The 21 T cell receptor beta chains reported below all come from one sample, sequenced in a study of shared clonotypes between healthy human individuals. Clones were sequenced by immunoSEQ multiplex PCR, and TCRdb holds only the in-frame ones, with some missing. The sample has about 2,200,000 clones, 85% to 95% seen once; the top ten hold 1.5% to 2%. Terminally differentiated effector memory CD45RA+ cells were excluded by CCR7 positive selection of CD45RO-negative cells. Sequenced: naive CD8+ T cells from PBMCs. The source of these receptors is a man aged 18-30 years in good health. Some clones in this sample may be carry-over from other donors' samples.

The J gene is TRBJ2-3, the V gene TRBV12-2; the DNA was not compared with TRBD2, the D call given in the table. TRBV12-2 is a pseudogene segment. The CDR3 consists of 20 residues. As DNA, the CDR3 is TGTGCAAGTCGCTTAGCGGAAACGACTAGCGGGAGGGCCGGCACAGATACGCAGTATTTT. It translates to CASRLAETTSGRAGTDTQYF.

The rearrangement joins TRBV9 to TRBJ2-2; the match to TRBD2 covers 9 bases. The CDR3 totals 17 residues. CDR1 is SGDLS and CDR2 is YYNGEE in the germline V gene. The J segment lost 4 bases and the V segment lost 4 bases, leaving 11 bases of the junction unmatched. CDR3 sequence reads: CASSLRTSEDPTGELFF. CDR3 DNA: TGTGCCAGCAGCCTAAGGACTAGCGAAGACCCCACCGGGGAGCTGTTTTTT.

This clone has only one observation. This sequence joins TRBV10-3 and TRBJ2-5; 12 bases align to TRBD2. The junction had 13 bases not matched to a gene; V was cut back by 0 bases and J by 2 bases. The V gene's germline CDR1 is ENHRY and CDR2 SYGVKD. The CDR3 consists of 20 residues. In DNA form, the CDR3 reads TGTGCCATCAGTGAGTCTGAGTTGCTAGCGGGAGGGCCGCGGCAAGAGACCCAGTACTTC. Protein product: CAISESELLAGGPRQETQYF.

The chain combines TRBV18 with TRBJ1-3, with 11 bases that match TRBD1. CDR3 length: 19 residues. The germline V gene has CDR1 KGHSH and CDR2 LQKENI. J gave up 0 bases and V 3 bases, and 10 bases lay outside the gene matches. The CDR3 DNA reads as TGTGCCAGCTCACCGACCGGGACAGGGGGTCGGCTCTCTGGAAACACCATATATTTT. As protein: CASSPTGTGGRLSGNTIYF.

The chain recombines TRBV7-8 with TRBJ2-1; D possibly corresponds to TRBD2 (5 bases). Between the trimmed V and J ends, which lost 5 bases and 1 base, there was a span of 12 bases. Germline lookup yields CDR1 SGHVS and CDR2 FQNEAQ. CDR3 length equals 15 residues. The CDR3 reads CASSPPLVSYNEQFF. In nucleotides, the CDR3 is TGTGCCAGCAGCCCCCCACTAGTTTCCTACAATGAGCAGTTCTTC.

The chain links TRBV27 to TRBJ2-7; no firm D call. The length of the CDR3 is 12 residues. The germline gives CDR1 MNHEY, CDR2 SMNVEV (reference sequence). The V gene lost 2 bases and the J gene lost 6 bases, with 8 bases spanning the gap. Here the CDR3 reads CASSLISGEQYF. CDR3 in DNA: TGTGCCAGCAGTTTAATATCCGGCGAGCAGTACTTC.

The rearrangement links TRBV13 to TRBJ2-1; 8 bases map to TRBD2. Germline V lookup: CDR1 PRHDT, CDR2 FYEKMQ (reference sequence). Trimming took 3 bases from V and 0 from J; bases not matched to a gene: 1. This CDR3 is 15 amino acids long. CDR3 region: CASSFGTSSYNEQFF. In nucleotides, the CDR3 is TGTGCCAGCAGCTTCGGGACTAGCTCCTACAATGAGCAGTTCTTC.

The rearrangement joins TRBV4-1 to TRBJ2-7; D is possibly TRBD2 (5 bases). V was cut by 0 bases and J by 0 bases, with 15 bases left in between. The CDR3 extends over 17 amino acids. Germline CDR1 is MGHRA and CDR2 is YSYEKL. The CDR3 region is CASSQDPTERTSYEQYF. CDR3 DNA: TGCGCCAGCAGCCAAGATCCCACCGAGCGGACCTCCTACGAGCAGTACTTC.

The chain uses TRBV6-5 and TRBJ1-2, with D possibly matching TRBD1 (6 bases). The CDR3 totals 15 residues. Trimming cost V 6 bases and J 4 bases, with 18 bases left between them. Germline CDR1 MNHEY, CDR2 SVGAGI. CDR3 DNA: TGTGCCAGCAGGCGCTCCCAGGGGTTGGGCTATGGCTACACCTTC. Protein: CASRRSQGLGYGYTF.

This clone appeared a few times. The chain joins TRBV29-1 to TRBJ1-1, with 10 bases fitting TRBD1. CDR1 is SQVTM and CDR2 is ANQGSEA in the germline V gene. Trimming took 7 bases from V and 1 from J; bases not matched to a gene: 3. The CDR3 is 13 residues long. The CDR3 loop reads CSERDRGNTEAFF. CDR3 DNA: TGCAGCGAGAGGGACAGGGGGAACACTGAAGCTTTCTTT.

This chain connects TRBV6-1 to TRBJ1-1; D is unresolved. Germline V gene data show CDR1 as MNHNS and CDR2 as SASEGT. The CDR3 has 14 residues. V lost 3 bases and J lost 0, with 8 bases in between. The DNA for the CDR3 is TGTGCCAGCAGTGAGCCGGCTTTGAACACTGAAGCTTTCTTT. It is translated as CASSEPALNTEAFF.

The J gene is TRBJ2-7, the V gene TRBV7-9; D is possibly TRBD1 or TRBD2 (5 bases each). This CDR3 spans 16 amino acids. The germline V gene encodes CDR1 SEHNR and CDR2 FQNEAQ (reference sequence). Trimming cost V 5 bases and J 2 bases, with 19 bases left between them. CDR3: CASSGMGDSVPYEQYF. In DNA form, the CDR3 reads TGTGCCAGCAGCGGAATGGGGGATTCAGTCCCCTACGAGCAGTACTTC.

This clone appeared once. In the same sample, other DNA sequences code for this CDR3. The J gene is TRBJ2-6, the V gene TRBV5-8; D is tentatively TRBD1 or TRBD2 (5 bases each). The CDR3 sequence is 16 residues long. Trimming took off 0 bases at V and 0 bases at J, with 7 bases between the two ends. Germline CDR1 reads SGHTS; CDR2 reads YDEGEE. The CDR3 region is CASSLVGTSGANVLTF. The CDR3 DNA reads TGTGCCAGCAGCTTGGTGGGGACCTCTGGGGCCAACGTCCTGACTTTC.

This chain connects TRBV5-4 to TRBJ2-2; TRBD2 aligns across 7 bases. V dropped 2 bases and J dropped 6; count of bases not matched to a gene: 10. The germline V gene encodes CDR1 SGHNT and CDR2 YYREEE (reference sequence). The CDR3 is made up of 16 amino acids. The CDR3 region is CASSFSWEGLPGELFF. In DNA, the CDR3 is TGTGCCAGCAGCTTTTCGTGGGAGGGCCTCCCCGGGGAGCTGTTTTTT.

The sample holds one count of this clone. The genes are TRBV13 and TRBJ1-1; D gene uncertain. The germline CDR1 and CDR2 sequences are PRHDT and FYEKMQ (reference sequence). The CDR3 sequence is 16 residues long. Trimming removed 5 bases from V and 3 bases from J, with 19 bases in between. The CDR3, as DNA: TGTGCCAGCAGCCCCCAGATGGCACCCGGGGACACTGAAGCTTTCTTT. It encodes CASSPQMAPGDTEAFF.

The rearrangement uses TRBV4-2 and TRBJ1-5; 7 nucleotides align to TRBD1. V was clipped by 3 bases and J by 0 bases; unmatched bases: 5. Germline CDR1 LGHNA, CDR2 YNFKEQ. CDR3 length: 16 residues. The DNA for the CDR3 is TGTGCCAGCAGCCAGGAGACAGGGTATAGCAATCAGCCCCAGCATTTT. Translated: CASSQETGYSNQPQHF.

The chain couples TRBV30 to TRBJ2-7; a weak D match, TRBD1 (5 bases). The CDR3 contains 16 residues. V was shortened by 1 base and J by 4 bases, with 20 bases between the two germline ends. CDR1 is GTSNPN, CDR2 SVGIG, per germline (reference sequence). CDR3 region: CAWSAERTRWIYEQYF. In DNA, the CDR3 is TGTGCCTGGAGTGCTGAGAGGACAAGGTGGATTTACGAGCAGTACTTC.

V usage is TRBV25-1 and J usage is TRBJ2-7, with D unclear. Trimming pared 1 base from V and 7 bases from J, leaving 11 bases between. Germline loops: CDR1 MGHDK, CDR2 SYGVNS. The CDR3 runs 13 residues. The CDR3 protein is CASSELGPREQYF. The CDR3 DNA reads as TGTGCCAGCAGTGAATTGGGTCCCCGAGAGCAGTACTTC.

Concerning this clone: This sample includes further DNA sequences coding for the same CDR3. The chain carries TRBV27 and TRBJ1-3; D unclear. The germline V gene encodes CDR1 MNHEY and CDR2 SMNVEV (reference sequence). V was clipped by 2 bases and J by 1 base, with 9 bases between them. The CDR3 has 15 residues. CDR3 region: CASSLRGGSGNTIYF. The CDR3 DNA follows: TGTGCCAGCAGTTTACGGGGAGGATCTGGAAACACCATATATTTT.

The rearrangement uses TRBV4-1 and TRBJ2-1; 10 bases match TRBD2. The CDR3 is 17 residues long. In germline, CDR1 is MGHRA, CDR2 YSYEKL. Losses at the gene ends were 0 bases for V and 5 bases for J; bases not matched to a gene: 7. CDR3: CASSQDLRLAGDNEQFF. DNA for the CDR3: TGCGCCAGCAGCCAAGATTTGCGCCTAGCGGGAGACAATGAGCAGTTCTTC.

V and J are TRBV28 and TRBJ1-2; 7 bases line up with TRBD1. The CDR3 spans 17 residues. The V gene end was trimmed by 3 bases and the J gene end by 2 bases; junction bases not matched to a gene: 12. In germline, CDR1 is MDHEN, CDR2 SYDVKM. The CDR3 DNA sequence: TGTGCCAGCAGTTTGAATTTGCCACAGGGGAAGAACTATGGCTACACCTTC. As protein: CASSLNLPQGKNYGYTF.